These T cell receptor beta chains were read from a single sample in a study of T cell responses to AZD1222 COVID-19 vaccine. Generated by immunoSEQ multiplex PCR, the TCRdb table keeps only in-frame clones and is missing some. The sample carries about 92,000 clones, 88% recorded once. The material sequenced was peripheral blood, taken on day 0 of AZD1222 vaccination. These receptor sequences come from an adult in good health. CDR3s leave out the opening cysteine and the closing phenylalanine or tryptophan. Only some rows state a clone size, as once, few, many or a class for expanded clones.

v_call clone_size cdr3_aa
TRBV5-4 . ASSRRDWSSYEQY
TRBV25-1 . ASSGHTSGSKWDEQY
TRBV28 . ASNAPGQGVATIY
TRBV6-5 . ASRRDPLQPQH
TRBV5-1 . ASSLRQGGSYNEQF
TRBV5-5 . ASSLSRNGLTGELF
TRBV3-1/TRBV3-2 . ASSGRQGPYQETQY
TRBV28 . ASSLFQPQH
TRBV28 once ASSPRARANNQPQH
TRBV3-1/TRBV3-2 . ASSQGGSAYNEQF
TRBV6-5 . ASSYRQGYQPQH
TRBV5-4 . ASSLGLAGGHGNEQF
TRBV5-1 . ASSKYRGVTEAF
TRBV20-1 . SASQQGYSNQPQH
TRBV4-1 . ASSQASDRNTEAF
TRBV7-9 . ASSSSGGANEKLF
TRBV28 . ASSLVFSGTVDLQH
TRBV6-1 once ASSGRTRNSNQPQH
TRBV19 . ASSRTSSNQPQH
TRBV7-9 . ASSRDRGLNNEQF
TRBV7-8 . ASSLVGRYSGNTIY
TRBV2 few ASSDEDLYPEQF
TRBV15 . ATSRGGDQETQY
TRBV29-1 . SVEESFTGGENYGYT
TRBV3-1/TRBV3-2 . ASSLGQGDTEAF
TRBV7-2 . ASSLLGGAEAF
TRBV5-1 once ASSGGAGIEDEQY
TRBV19 few ASSIGQPNTEAF
TRBV5-5 . ASSLRTSTDTQY
TRBV6-5 . ASSPGTMVAEAF
TRBV24-1 once ATSDPSREHNEQF
TRBV14 . ASSQDQEEKSNEQF
TRBV7-6 . ASSLGGTQSSYEQY
TRBV28 few ASSLQGLNNQPQH
TRBV19 . ASKRPGESNSPLH
TRBV9 . ASRGTGTENTEAF
TRBV29-1 few SVWNGGFEETQY
TRBV27 . ASSPKPSYEQY
TRBV18 . ASSPIAGEAF
TRBV12-3/TRBV12-4 . ASSPTPVAEAF
TRBV18 . ASSLRGETQY
TRBV9 . ASSVATGVGTDTQY
TRBV19 . ASSTQQADTQY
TRBV2 . ASSQGQANTGELF
TRBV7-2 . ASSLGWLTYSYNEQF